These T cell receptor beta chains were read from a single sample in a study of OX40 agonist ivuxolimab in advanced cancers. Libraries were prepared by immunoSEQ multiplex PCR; TCRdb keeps only in-frame clonotypes and omits some of them. This table has tens of thousands of clones, approximately 80% appearing once. The material was CD4+ or CD8+ T cells sorted from blood, obtained in a trial of the OX40 agonist ivuxolimab. These receptors all stem from an adult with an advanced solid tumor such as melanoma, head and neck, liver or kidney cancer. Both conserved end residues are part of each CDR3. Each record gives: CDR3 length, D gene, clone size, J gene, V gene, CDR3 DNA, CDR3 protein. A D gene is named only where the DNA matches it firmly. Expanded clones are given a class, and other clones once, few, many or no size at all.

>15|TRBD1|NA|TRBJ1-4|TRBV9
TGTGCCAGCAGCCAACCAACAGGGGAAGGAGGAAAACTGTTTTTT
CASSQPTGEGGKLFF
>14|TRBD1|NA|TRBJ2-2|TRBV5-5
TGTGCCAGCAGCTTGGTACAGGGGGCCGGGGAGCTGTTTTTT
CASSLVQGAGELFF
>15|TRBD1|NA|TRBJ2-1|TRBV4-3
TGCGCCAGCAGCCCTACAGGGGGCGCCTACAATGAGCAGTTCTTC
CASSPTGGAYNEQFF
>14|NA|NA|TRBJ2-1|TRBV7-6
TGTGCCAGCAGCTGGACCCCGTCGGGGAATGAGCAGTTCTTC
CASSWTPSGNEQFF
>14|NA|NA|TRBJ2-2|TRBV10-3
TGTGCCATCGGTGAGGTCGCGAACACCGGGGAGCTGTTTTTT
CAIGEVANTGELFF
>15|NA|NA|TRBJ1-1|TRBV7-9
TGTGCCAGCAGCTTAGGGTTTCCCCAAGACACTGAAGCTTTCTTT
CASSLGFPQDTEAFF
>14|NA|few|TRBJ2-1|TRBV30
TGTGCCTGGAATTGGGACGGCTTATACAATGAGCAGTTCTTC
CAWNWDGLYNEQFF
>14|TRBD1|NA|TRBJ1-1|TRBV2
TGTGCCAGCAGTCAATCCGGGACAGACACTGAAGCTTTCTTT
CASSQSGTDTEAFF
>15|NA|NA|TRBJ2-6|TRBV25-1
TGTGCCAGCCGGGCTGGCCACTCTGGGGCCAACGTCCTGACTTTC
CASRAGHSGANVLTF
>14|TRBD2|NA|TRBJ2-3|TRBV6-1
TGTGCCCAGGGGGAGCGGGGGGTAACAGATACGCAGTATTTT
CAQGERGVTDTQYF
>13|NA|NA|TRBJ1-1|TRBV2
TGTGCCAGCAGGGTTGGGGTGGACACTGAAGCTTTCTTT
CASRVGVDTEAFF
>14|NA|NA|TRBJ1-6|TRBV27
TGTGCCAGCAGGTCTGATAGGGATACTTCACCCCTCCACTTT
CASRSDRDTSPLHF
>12|NA|NA|TRBJ2-3|TRBV10-3
TGTGCCATCGGGGGGTCCGGAGATACGCAGTATTTT
CAIGGSGDTQYF
>16|NA|NA|TRBJ2-2|TRBV5-1
TGCGCCAGCAGCTTGGCGCAGGGGACTCTCCCCGGGGAGCTGTTTTTT
CASSLAQGTLPGELFF
>15|TRBD1|NA|TRBJ2-5|TRBV6-5
TGTGCCAGCAGTCAGACAGGGTTGGGAAAATCTACCCAGTACTTC
CASSQTGLGKSTQYF
>15|TRBD1|NA|TRBJ2-2|TRBV5-1
TGCGCCAGCAGCTGGGACAGGGCGAACACCGGGGAGCTGTTTTTT
CASSWDRANTGELFF
>14|TRBD2|NA|TRBJ2-3|TRBV19
TGTGCCAGTAGTATAGGCGGGGGGGGGAATACGCAGTATTTT
CASSIGGGGNTQYF
>14|TRBD1|NA|TRBJ2-7|TRBV7-9
TGTGCCAGCAGAATCTGGGACAGCTCCTACGAGCAGTACTTC
CASRIWDSSYEQYF
>17|TRBD1|NA|TRBJ2-6|TRBV5-5
TGTGCCAGCAGCTTGGAGGGTACAGGGGGTGGGGCCAACGTCCTGACTTTC
CASSLEGTGGGANVLTF
>14|NA|NA|TRBJ1-5|TRBV16
TGTGCCAGCAGCCAATGGGGGCTAGATCAGCCCCAGCATTTT
CASSQWGLDQPQHF
>13|TRBD1|NA|TRBJ2-7|TRBV6-1
TGTGCCAGCAGTACGACAGGGGAGAACGAGCAGTACTTC
CASSTTGENEQYF
>17|NA|NA|TRBJ1-3|TRBV6-1
TGTGCCAGCAGTGAAGCTTGGGCGCCAGCCTCTGGAAACACCATATATTTT
CASSEAWAPASGNTIYF
>15|NA|NA|TRBJ1-1|TRBV5-1
TGCGCCAGCAGCCGCGGAGGGGGGGCGAACACTGAAGCTTTCTTT
CASSRGGGANTEAFF
>14|TRBD1|NA|TRBJ1-1|TRBV4-2
TGTGCCAGCAGCCAGGACAGGTTGAACACTGAAGCTTTCTTT
CASSQDRLNTEAFF
>13|TRBD1|NA|TRBJ1-2|TRBV29-1
TGCAGCGCCGACAGGGATTTAGGCTATGGCTACACCTTC
CSADRDLGYGYTF
>14|TRBD1|NA|TRBJ2-1|TRBV7-6
TGTGCCAGCAGCTTCGGGGACAGGGCCGCTGAGCAGTTCTTC
CASSFGDRAAEQFF
>15|NA|once|TRBJ1-5|TRBV28
TGTGCCAGCAGAGTCCCGGACGGGAGCAATCAGCCCCAGCATTTT
CASRVPDGSNQPQHF
>15|TRBD1|NA|TRBJ2-1|TRBV7-3
TGTGCCAGCAGCCCTTCAGGACAGGTCTACAATGAGCAGTTCTTC
CASSPSGQVYNEQFF
>14|TRBD1|NA|TRBJ1-2|TRBV7-9
TGTGCCAGCAGCTTGGCCGGACAGGGGTATGGCTACACCTTC
CASSLAGQGYGYTF
>13|NA|NA|TRBJ2-5|TRBV10-3
TGTGCCATCAGCGGACAGGGAGGGGAGACCCAGTACTTC
CAISGQGGETQYF
>11|NA|few|TRBJ1-2|TRBV2
TGTGCCAGCAGTGTTGGCTATGGCTACACCTTC
CASSVGYGYTF
>13|NA|NA|TRBJ1-2|TRBV7-2
TGTGCCAGCAGCTTAGAAAGCGGCTATGGCTACACCTTC
CASSLESGYGYTF
>17|TRBD2|NA|TRBJ2-2|TRBV28
TGTGCCAGCAGTTTATGGAGACTAGCGGGGGGGCCTGGGGAGCTGTTTTTT
CASSLWRLAGGPGELFF
>14|NA|NA|TRBJ1-3|TRBV19
TGTGCCAGTAGTGACAGCTACCGTGGAAACACCATATATTTT
CASSDSYRGNTIYF
>11|NA|NA|TRBJ2-1|TRBV10-3
TGTGCCATCACAGAGGGGGGTGAGCAGTTCTTC
CAITEGGEQFF
>12|NA|NA|TRBJ1-4|TRBV28
TGTGCCGGCGGCCAGGGGAGGGAAAAACTGTTTTTT
CAGGQGREKLFF
>17|TRBD1|NA|TRBJ1-5|TRBV7-2
TGTGCCAGCAGTCCTGGACAAATGACAGGGTGGAATCAGCCCCAGCATTTT
CASSPGQMTGWNQPQHF
>17|NA|NA|TRBJ2-7|TRBV2
TGTGCCAGCAGTGAAGCGTGGCGGGGGCAGGCAACCTACGAGCAGTACTTC
CASSEAWRGQATYEQYF
>16|NA|NA|TRBJ1-4|TRBV4-3
TGCGCCAGCAGCCAAGCCGCCCATGCAACTAATGAAAAACTGTTTTTT
CASSQAAHATNEKLFF
>13|NA|NA|TRBJ1-5|TRBV5-4
TGTGCCAGCAGTCTTGACGGGAGGGGGGCCCAGCATTTT
CASSLDGRGAQHF
>14|NA|few|TRBJ2-2|TRBV18
TGTGCCAGCTCACCACCGGGGGAAATCGGGGAGCTGTTTTTT
CASSPPGEIGELFF
>12|NA|NA|TRBJ2-2|TRBV7-2
TGTGCCAGCAGCCCACAGGGAGGGGAGCTGTTTTTT
CASSPQGGELFF
>14|TRBD1|NA|TRBJ1-4|TRBV5-8
TGTGCCAGCAGCTTGGGACAGGGTGAAGAAAAACTGTTTTTT
CASSLGQGEEKLFF
>15|TRBD1|NA|TRBJ1-5|TRBV18
TGTGCCAGCTCAGCACAGGGGGGACCCAATCAGCCCCAGCATTTT
CASSAQGGPNQPQHF
>14|TRBD1|NA|TRBJ1-2|TRBV28
TGTGCCAGCAGTTTAATGACAGGGACGCATGGCTACACCTTC
CASSLMTGTHGYTF
>11|NA|NA|TRBJ1-5|TRBV28
TGTGCCAGCAGTTTACGCACAGAGCCGCATTTT
CASSLRTEPHF
>14|NA|NA|TRBJ2-5|TRBV5-4
TGTGCCAGCAGCTTGGGAGGGGGGGATGAGACCCAGTACTTC
CASSLGGGDETQYF
>11|NA|NA|TRBJ2-2|TRBV6-4
TGTGCCAGCGAAGACGCCGGGGAGCTGTTTTTT
CASEDAGELFF
>15|NA|NA|TRBJ1-3|TRBV5-4
TGTGCCAGCAGCAACACGGGGGCACGAGGAAACACCATATATTTT
CASSNTGARGNTIYF
>16|NA|NA|TRBJ2-2|TRBV28
TGTGCCAGCAGTCCCTGGAGGGGGGAAGGAACCGGGGAGCTGTTTTTT
CASSPWRGEGTGELFF